Shown below are 32 T cell receptor beta chains from a single sample sequenced in a study of cytomegalovirus exposure and HLA in healthy donors. Amplification used 60 Vbeta primers and 13 Jbeta primers. The method was immunoSEQ multiplex PCR; TCRdb's version includes in-frame clones alone and lacks a portion of them. The repertoire holds around 150,000 clones, with approximately 87% as singletons. The sample was PBMCs. The receptors shown here come from a woman in her thirties in good health and CMV-seronegative.

The chain links TRBV10-3 to TRBJ2-1; perhaps TRBD2 as D (6 bases). V was trimmed by 4 bases and J by 0 bases, leaving 10 bases between them. CDR1 and CDR2 from the germline V gene are ENHRY and SYGVKD. This CDR3 is built from 15 residues. CDR3 coding DNA: TGTGCCATCAGTGGGGGGACTTACTCCTACAATGAGCAGTTCTTC. Translation: CAISGGTYSYNEQFF.

This clone occurred a few times. The chain is built from TRBV10-3 and TRBJ2-5, with TRBD1 identical over 10 bases. The junction had 9 bases not matched to a gene; V was cut back by 6 bases and J by 2 bases. CDR3 length: 16 amino acids. In germline, CDR1 is ENHRY, CDR2 SYGVKD. Here the CDR3 reads CAIRDSGTGDQETQYF. DNA of the CDR3: TGTGCCATCAGGGATTCCGGGACAGGGGATCAAGAGACCCAGTACTTC.

J is TRBJ2-3 and V is TRBV7-2; TRBD2 matches at 8 bases. Germline CDR1 SGHTA, CDR2 FQGNSA. The CDR3 contains 16 residues. V lost 5 bases to trimming and J lost 2 bases; unmatched junction nucleotides: 9. CDR3 sequence: CASSHGGGLYTDTQYF. In DNA, the CDR3 is TGTGCCAGCAGCCACGGGGGGGGGCTCTACACAGATACGCAGTATTTT.

The chain links TRBV6-5 to TRBJ2-5; TRBD2 might be the D (6 bases). The better agreement between TRBJ2-7 and the DNA end casts doubt on the J call. CDR3 length equals 13 residues. Germline CDR1 MNHEY, CDR2 SVGAGI. In nucleotides, the CDR3 is TGTGCCAGCAGTTCCGGGGAGGCCTACGAGCAGTACTTC. As protein: CASSSGEAYEQYF.

The V call is TRBV6-5, the J call TRBJ2-7; a weak D match, TRBD1 (6 bases). Germline-derived CDR1 and CDR2 are MNHEY and SVGAGI. The CDR3 length is 14 residues. Between the trimmed V and J ends, which lost 2 bases and 5 bases, there was a span of 13 bases. The CDR3, as DNA: TGTGCCAGCAGTTACGGGGGACACCCCAACGAGCAGTACTTC. Protein sequence: CASSYGGHPNEQYF.

The chain joins TRBV9 to TRBJ1-2, with 7 nucleotides matching TRBD1. The CDR3 length is 14 residues. The germline CDR1 and CDR2 sequences are SGDLS and YYNGEE. J lost 0 bases, V lost 3 bases, and 2 bases had no gene match. As DNA, the CDR3 is TGTGCCAGCAGCGCGGGACAGTCTAACTATGGCTACACCTTC. It codes for CASSAGQSNYGYTF.

Points on this clone: Its ends do not fully match the called genes, so a read error is possible. The rearrangement links TRBV7-8 to TRBJ1-2, with D maybe TRBD1 (6 bases). The germline gives CDR1 SGHVS, CDR2 FQNEAQ. There are 15 residues in the CDR3. In DNA form, the CDR3 reads TGTGCCAGCAGCTCACGGCAGGGGCAATGGTATGGCTACCCCTTC. Translation gives CASSSRQGQWYGYPF.

The CDR3 coding sequence is TGTGCCAGCAGTTCGGGACAGGGGTCGAACAATGAGCAGTTCTTC. It encodes CASSSGQGSNNEQFF. The chain joins TRBV28 to TRBJ2-1, with TRBD1 matching over 10 bases. The CDR3 has 15 residues. With V trimmed by 4 bases and J by 5 bases, 5 bases remained unmatched. Germline-derived CDR1 and CDR2 are MDHEN and SYDVKM.

The rearrangement links TRBV7-9 to TRBJ1-6, with D possibly being TRBD1 (6 bases). Looked up from germline, CDR1 is SEHNR and CDR2 is FQNEAQ (reference sequence). V was pared by 8 bases and J by 7 bases, with 15 bases between. This CDR3 region has 14 residues. CDR3 DNA: TGTGCCAGCTCACAGGGCGGTGGAAATTCACCCCTCCACTTT. It specifies CASSQGGGNSPLHF. The variable domain in full, completed from reference TRBV7-9 and TRBJ1-6, reads DTGVSQNPRHKITKRGQNVTFRCDPISEHNRLYWYRQTLGQGPEFLTYFQNEAQLEKSRLLSDRFSAERPKGSFSTLEIQRTEQGDSAMYLCASSQGGGNSPLHFGNGTRLTVT.

This clone was observed once. The J gene is TRBJ2-2, the V gene TRBV5-6; D unclear. This CDR3 spans 15 amino acids. V was shortened by 6 bases and J by 2 bases, with 14 bases between the two germline ends. CDR1 is SGHDT and CDR2 is YYEEEE in the germline V gene. The CDR3 region is CASTPFRLNTGELFF. The CDR3, as DNA: TGTGCCAGCACTCCCTTCCGTCTCAACACCGGGGAGCTGTTTTTT.

The chain couples TRBV6-5 to TRBJ1-2; the D gene is possibly TRBD1 (5 bases). CDR1 and CDR2 (germline): MNHEY, SVGAGI. V lost 3 bases, J lost 4 bases, and 9 bases lay in between. This CDR3 spans 13 amino acids. CDR3 DNA sequence: TGTGCCAGCAGTTATCCAGACAGCTATGGCTACACCTTC. Translation: CASSYPDSYGYTF.

The CDR3 reads CASSHGLYGYTF. The CDR3 DNA reads as TGCGCCAGCAGCCATGGCCTTTATGGCTACACCTTC. The rearrangement links TRBV4-1 to TRBJ1-2, with D uncertain. CDR3 length equals 12 residues. CDR1 MGHRA and CDR2 YSYEKL come from the germline V gene. V was clipped by 3 bases and J by 5 bases, with 7 bases between them.

The chain links TRBV27 to TRBJ1-2; no clear D. In germline, CDR1 is MNHEY, CDR2 SMNVEV (reference sequence). The CDR3 spans 12 residues. Between the trimmed V and J ends, which lost 5 bases and 5 bases, there was a span of 9 bases. CDR3 protein: CASSPDLYGYTF. CDR3 coding DNA: TGTGCCAGCAGTCCCGACTTATATGGCTACACCTTC.

J is TRBJ2-7 and V is TRBV10-3; 10 bases are a match to TRBD1. Germline CDR1 is ENHRY and CDR2 is SYGVKD. This CDR3 is 16 amino acids long. Trimming took 4 bases from V and 9 from J; bases not matched to a gene: 15. The CDR3 DNA sequence: TGTGCCATCAGTGTTGAAGATCCGGGACAGGGGTCTGGGCAGTACTTC. This translates into CAISVEDPGQGSGQYF.

The chain links TRBV29-1 to TRBJ2-1; TRBD2 matches at 7 bases. This CDR3 is built from 14 residues. Germline values: CDR1 SQVTM, CDR2 ANQGSEA. Losses at the gene ends were 4 bases for V and 9 bases for J; bases not matched to a gene: 12. The CDR3 reads CSVVPLREDGEQFF. DNA of the CDR3: TGCAGCGTTGTCCCACTCCGGGAGGACGGTGAGCAGTTCTTC.

This clone was counted only a few times. The rearrangement uses TRBV19 and TRBJ1-6; TRBD1 agrees at 9 bases. Germline V lookup: CDR1 LNHDA, CDR2 SQIVND (reference sequence). The CDR3 sequence is 15 residues long. J gave up 10 bases and V 8 bases, and 12 bases lay outside the gene matches. The CDR3 loop reads CASSTGTGSGSPLHF. CDR3 bases: TGTGCCAGTTCAACCGGGACAGGGTCTGGGTCACCCCTCCACTTT.

CDR3 protein: CASSEGASGRTETQYF. The CDR3 DNA reads as TGTGCCAGCAGTGAAGGGGCTAGCGGGAGGACAGAGACCCAGTACTTC. The chain combines TRBV6-1 with TRBJ2-5; TRBD2 matches at 11 bases. The CDR3 has 16 amino acids. Germline assignment: CDR1 MNHNS and CDR2 SASEGT. V lost 1 base and J lost 4; bases outside the gene matches: 5.

V and J are TRBV9 and TRBJ2-2, with a weak D call TRBD2 (6 bases). CDR3 size: 19 residues. Trimming pared 0 bases from V and 0 bases from J, leaving 18 bases between. Germline CDR1 and CDR2: SGDLS and YYNGEE. In nucleotides, the CDR3 is TGTGCCAGCAGCGTAGTGGATCAAGGACTAACTTCGAACACCGGGGAGCTGTTTTTT. Translation: CASSVVDQGLTSNTGELFF.

The chain joins TRBV4-1 to TRBJ1-2; TRBD1 matches 9 bases. The CDR3 spans 14 residues. With 3 bases clipped from V and 7 bases from J, the junction kept 6 bases outside the gene matches. Germline V lookup: CDR1 MGHRA, CDR2 YSYEKL. CDR3 bases: TGCGCCAGCAGCCACGTTACAGGGGGCAGTGGCTACACCTTC. Protein product: CASSHVTGGSGYTF.

This chain links TRBV28 with TRBJ1-2; weak D call: TRBD1 (5 bases). Trimming removed 3 bases at V and 1 base at J, with 12 bases between. Germline CDR1 and CDR2: MDHEN and SYDVKM. The CDR3 sequence is 15 residues long. The CDR3 here is CASSFWSGNNYGYTF. In DNA form, the CDR3 reads TGTGCCAGCAGTTTTTGGTCAGGGAATAACTATGGCTACACCTTC.

The V gene is TRBV5-6, the J gene TRBJ1-5, with TRBD1 as a possible D gene (6 bases). V was pared by 4 bases and J by 5 bases, with 16 bases between. CDR3 length: 15 amino acids. From germline, CDR1 is SGHDT and CDR2 YYEEEE. This chain's CDR3 is CASSNLQGPDQPQHF. CDR3 bases: TGTGCCAGCAGCAACCTACAGGGTCCGGATCAGCCCCAGCATTTT.

V and J are TRBV28 and TRBJ2-3, with TRBD1 matching 9 bases. This CDR3 spans 16 amino acids. V gave up 4 bases and J gave up 1 base; unmatched junction bases: 6. CDR1 is MDHEN and CDR2 is SYDVKM in the germline V gene. CDR3 loop: CASSSTGQGGTDTQYF. The DNA of the CDR3 is TGTGCCAGCAGTTCTACGGGACAGGGCGGCACAGATACGCAGTATTTT.

This clone appeared once. The rearrangement joins TRBV19 to TRBJ2-2; D unclear. The CDR3 spans 14 residues. Germline CDR1 LNHDA, CDR2 SQIVND (reference sequence). The V and J ends lost 5 bases and 1 base respectively, with 8 bases between them. The CDR3 region is CASSRVWNTGELFF. CDR3 coding DNA: TGTGCCAGTAGTCGGGTTTGGAACACCGGGGAGCTGTTTTTT.

The chain has TRBV28 and TRBJ1-4; D may be TRBD1 (6 bases). Trimming took 5 bases from V and 4 from J, leaving 20 bases between them. This CDR3 spans 17 amino acids. Germline-derived CDR1 and CDR2 are MDHEN and SYDVKM. CDR3 amino acids: CASSVLGGGRLNEKLFF. The CDR3 DNA sequence: TGTGCCAGCAGTGTATTAGGGGGGGGAAGGCTTAATGAAAAACTGTTTTTT.

This clone came up once. This chain connects TRBV7-6 to TRBJ1-6, with 10 positions matching TRBD1. CDR1 and CDR2 (germline): SGHVS, FNYEAQ. The J segment lost 8 bases and the V segment lost 4 bases, leaving 8 bases of the junction unmatched. The CDR3 contains 16 residues. The CDR3 sequence is CASSSDRDRGYSPLHF. The CDR3 coding sequence is TGTGCCAGCAGCTCCGACCGGGACAGGGGTTATTCACCCCTCCACTTT.

This sequence joins TRBV28 and TRBJ1-1, with D maybe TRBD1 (5 bases). The CDR3 loop spans 11 amino acids. Trimming stripped 2 bases from V and 11 bases from J, with 9 bases between. Germline V gives CDR1 MDHEN, CDR2 SYDVKM. The CDR3 region is CASSLGGEAFF. The CDR3 DNA is TGTGCCAGCAGTTTAGGGGGGGAGGCTTTCTTT.

This clone was counted a single time. This sequence joins TRBV5-4 and TRBJ1-6; 10 bases are a match to TRBD1. Germline V CDR1 and CDR2: SGHNT, YYREEE (reference sequence). The CDR3 runs to 16 residues. The V segment lost 0 bases and the J segment 10 bases; nucleotides outside the gene matches: 7. The CDR3 region has the DNA TGTGCCAGCAGCTTGGAAAGGGCGACAGGGGGCTCACCCCTCCACTTT. Its translation: CASSLERATGGSPLHF.

The chain is built from TRBV7-9 and TRBJ1-1, with 10 nucleotides matching TRBD1. CDR1 and CDR2 (germline): SEHNR, FQNEAQ (reference sequence). The CDR3 runs to 15 residues. Trimming at V came to 2 bases and at J to 2 bases, leaving 2 bases not matched to a gene. The CDR3 nucleotides read TGTGCCAGCAGCTTACGGACAGGGGGAAACACTGAAGCTTTCTTT. This gives the protein CASSLRTGGNTEAFF.

V usage is TRBV7-2 and J usage is TRBJ2-5; 7 positions agree with TRBD2. The ends lost 0 bases at V and 1 base at J; junction bases unmatched: 11. Germline CDR1 is SGHTA and CDR2 is FQGNSA. The CDR3 extends over 18 amino acids. The CDR3 spells CASSLADMWEGLQETQYF. CDR3 in DNA: TGTGCCAGCAGCTTAGCCGATATGTGGGAGGGCCTCCAAGAGACCCAGTACTTC.

As DNA, the CDR3 is TGTGCCTGGAACAGGGGTTTGGATCAGCCCCAGCATTTT. As protein: CAWNRGLDQPQHF. This chain uses TRBV30 with TRBJ1-5, with TRBD1 matching 7 bases. CDR3 length equals 13 residues. Looked up from germline, CDR1 is GTSNPN and CDR2 is SVGIG (reference sequence). Losses at the gene ends were 4 bases for V and 5 bases for J; bases not matched to a gene: 5.

The chain uses TRBV7-2 and TRBJ1-5; tentative D call: TRBD1 (5 bases). Between the trimmed V and J ends, which lost 5 bases and 9 bases, there was a span of 26 bases. CDR1 is SGHTA, CDR2 FQGNSA, per germline. This CDR3 has 17 residues. CDR3 coding DNA: TGTGCCAGCAGCCAATTTGGGCCGGGACTGTCAGGGTCGCCCCAGCATTTT. Translated, it gives CASSQFGPGLSGSPQHF.

This clone was seen only once. The V call is TRBV4-2, the J call TRBJ1-5; D is possibly TRBD1 (5 bases). The CDR3 is 15 residues long. Germline lookup yields CDR1 LGHNA and CDR2 YNFKEQ. Trimming took off 1 base at V and 7 bases at J, with 14 bases between the two ends. The CDR3 DNA reads as TGTGCCAGCAGCCAAGCCCAGGGATTGGGCCAGCCCCAGCATTTT. Protein sequence: CASSQAQGLGQPQHF.